This T cell receptor beta chain comes out of a study of blood T cell repertoires in COVID-19. As originally analysed: Amplification from reference gene primers served as the basis for estimated nucleated cell counts. Assay used: immunoSEQ multiplex PCR; TCRdb lists only in-frame clones, some missing. V and J calls and clone size are copied from that table; D and trimming were computed from the DNA. The data contain around 70,000 clones, approximately 91% of them seen just once; the ten biggest clones take up 7.3%. Germline CDR1 is MDHEN and CDR2 is SYDVKM. The CDR3 runs to 15 residues. V lost 2 bases, J lost 5 bases, and 8 bases stayed unmatched.

The chain is built from TRBV28 and TRBJ2-5; 7 positions agree with TRBD1. Sequenced material: peripheral blood. This TCR came from a human donor in a cohort sampled during active COVID-19. Written as DNA, the CDR3 is TGTGCCAGCAGTTTAGGGGTACAGGGGCAGGAGACCCAGTACTTC. Its protein is CASSLGVQGQETQYF.